The following is a TCR beta chain sequence with its context. Its antigen is currently not known. No clone much larger than this one lies a single base away; base qualities are absent. This CDR3 is also generated by other DNA sequences in the sample. To sequence the TCRbeta CDR3 region, genomic DNA was isolated from the sorted cells. TCRbeta CDR3 regions were sequenced using the immunoSEQ Assay. TCRdb mirrors the immuneACCESS table, restricted to in-frame sequences. Some clones are absent from its copies; in checked studies, under half trace to an unresolved V gene, and the reason for the others is unknown. Present in this sample are about 140,000 clones, 90% of which were seen just once. In total, the top ten clones hold about 1% of the sample. The sample comes from a study of OX40 agonist ivuxolimab in advanced cancers. A note on the overall study: Ivuxolimab was a fully human IgG2 agonistic monoclonal antibody targeting the costimulatory receptor OX40 (CD134). Intravenous ivuxolimab was administered to patients every 2 weeks at six dose levels: 0.01, 0.1, 0.3, 1.5, 3 and 10 mg/kg. Among the roughly 50 dose-escalation patients, about 20 had hepatocellular carcinoma, some 15 melanoma, 9 renal cell carcinoma and 9 head and neck cancer. In the dose-escalation cohort, nearly 85% of patients were male, and the mean age was roughly 60 years with a range of roughly 23 to 90. Prior anti-PD-1, anti-PD-L1 or anti-CTLA-4 therapy was permitted, and checkpoint inhibitors had been received by about 37% of dose-escalation patients. Partial responses were achieved by three dose-escalation patients, of whom one had hepatocellular carcinoma and two had cutaneous melanoma. The point of sequencing TCRbeta in the periphery was to test whether ivuxolimab changed TCR sequence diversity and drove clonal T-cell expansion. The paper describes the monotherapy dose-escalation part (N ≈ 49 patients) of the phase I trial of ivuxolimab.

Broad study findings and their caveats: The antigen specificity of the peripheral T cells that underwent clonal expansion was not determined. Partial responders in the 0.1-3.0 mg/kg groups had among the lowest normalized peripheral clonal expansion, especially among CD8+ T cells. Low levels of normalized T-cell clonal expansion were also seen in some patients who did not respond. At doses from 0.1 to 3.0 mg/kg, clonal expansion was seen in both CD4+ and CD8+ blood T cells between baseline and week 6. After ivuxolimab, expanded clones were on average more numerous among CD8+ T cells than among CD4+ T cells.

Patients with autoimmune disease history or receiving systemic immunosuppression were excluded from the trial. In every dose cohort, peripheral blood was drawn for TCR sequencing at baseline, cycle 4 day 1, and cycle 7 day 1. The samples were drawn from a first-in-human, open-label, multicenter phase I dose-escalation trial of ivuxolimab. The trial enrolled adults with locally advanced or metastatic head and neck squamous cell, hepatocellular, melanoma or renal cell carcinoma. Before TCR sequencing, CD4+ T cells and CD8+ T cells from peripheral blood were sorted into separate populations. CDR1 is given as KGHSH and CDR2 as LQKENI, both from the germline V gene. Trimming removed 2 bases from V and 2 bases from J; the gene matches leave 3 bases unexplained. From cysteine to phenylalanine, the CDR3 is 15 amino acids long. Only the CDR3 part of the read is kept: 45 bases, read in frame from the first base.

Here the sequenced sample was CD4+ or CD8+ T cells sorted from blood, taken in a trial of the OX40 agonist ivuxolimab. Here the chain combines TRBV18 and TRBJ1-2; a stretch of 9 junction bases matches TRBD1. This clonotype was obtained from an adult with an advanced solid tumor such as melanoma, head and neck, liver or kidney cancer. The nucleotides are TGTGCCAGCTCACCAGGGACAGGGAACAACTATGGCTACACCTTC. This codes for CASSPGTGNNYGYTF.